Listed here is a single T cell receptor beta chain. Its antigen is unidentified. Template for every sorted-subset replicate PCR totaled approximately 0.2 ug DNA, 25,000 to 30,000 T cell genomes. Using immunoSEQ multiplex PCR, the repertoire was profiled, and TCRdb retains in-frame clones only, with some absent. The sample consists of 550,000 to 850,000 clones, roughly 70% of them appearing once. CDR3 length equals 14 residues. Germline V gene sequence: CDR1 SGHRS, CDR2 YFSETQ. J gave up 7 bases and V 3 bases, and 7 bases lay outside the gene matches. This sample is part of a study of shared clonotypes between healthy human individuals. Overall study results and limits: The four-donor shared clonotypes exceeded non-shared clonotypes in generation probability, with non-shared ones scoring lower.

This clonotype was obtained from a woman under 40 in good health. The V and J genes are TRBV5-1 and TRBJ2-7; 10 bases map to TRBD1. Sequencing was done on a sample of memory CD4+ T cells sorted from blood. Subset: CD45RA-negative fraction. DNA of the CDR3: TGCGCCAGCAGCTCGGACAGGGGGTCTAGTGAGCAGTACTTC. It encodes CASSSDRGSSEQYF.